The clone carrying this TCR beta chain has a handful of counts. Antigen: not known. HTBI primers from iRepertoire and Arm-PCR of CDR3 regions yielded the TCR beta libraries. One entry per CDR3 protein results from TCRdb running MiXCR on the multiplex PCR reads. This sample has about 520,000 distinct CDR3 sequences, with around 13% found just once. As to time point: newly diagnosed GD, antithyroid drugs for less than 3 months. TCR sequences were obtained from RNA taken from PBMCs. The data were taken from a study of regulatory T cells in long-lasting Graves disease. Notes on the study in general: Reduced TCR diversity was observed in persistent Graves' patients versus newly diagnosed patients. Public clonotype sharing was higher in persistent than newly diagnosed patients.

Germline V lookup: CDR1 SGHTA, CDR2 FQGNSA. The CDR3 covers 14 residues. V was pared by 2 bases and J by 7 bases, with 14 bases between. These same records also appear under a second study, on T cells in Graves' hyperthyroidism and ophthalmopathy. That paper adds: HTBI primers drove first-round RT-PCR of the TCR CDR3.

The rearrangement uses TRBV7-2 and TRBJ1-2; D remains unclear. The sequencing used peripheral blood mononuclear cells (PBMCs), collected at new diagnosis, from a patient treated with antithyroid drugs. The receptor was derived from a woman under 40 with Graves disease. This CDR3 is CASSLTAGSRGYTF. The CDR3 nucleotides read TGTGCCAGCAGCTTAACCGCGGGGAGTCGTGGCTACACCTTC.